Listed below are T cell receptor beta chains from one sample, sequenced in a study of blood T cell repertoires in COVID-19. Data came from immunoSEQ multiplex PCR; TCRdb stores just in-frame clones and leaves some out. The repertoire holds some 240,000 clones, with roughly nine tenths as singletons. The sequencing sample was made of peripheral blood. These receptor sequences come from a man aged 55 to 70 who had recovered from COVID-19. The CDR3 runs from the conserved cysteine through the conserved F or W. D genes are given only for firm matches. Not every row has a clone size; where given, it reads once, few, many or a size class.

.	TRBV5-1	.	TRBJ2-7	TGCGCCAGCAGCTTGGCCGGGGTGAGCTCCTACGAGCAGTACTTC	CASSLAGVSSYEQYF
.	TRBV3-1/TRBV3-2	TRBD1	TRBJ1-2	TGTGCCAGCAGCCAAGAAGGGACAGGTCAAAGGGGCTACACCTTC	CASSQEGTGQRGYTF
.	TRBV19	TRBD2	TRBJ2-7	TGTGCCAGTAGTATCATGGCGGGAGGTACCTACGAGCAGTACTTC	CASSIMAGGTYEQYF
.	TRBV7-2	TRBD1	TRBJ2-4	TGTGCCAGCAGCCTCGGACAGGGATGGGACATTCAGTACTTC	CASSLGQGWDIQYF
.	TRBV12-3/TRBV12-4	.	TRBJ1-5	TGTGCCAGCAAAAGGGGCCTTGGACAGCCCCAGCATTTT	CASKRGLGQPQHF
.	TRBV24-1	TRBD1	TRBJ1-2	TGTGCCACCAAACTACATGGGACAGGGTGGTTAGGCTACACCTTC	CATKLHGTGWLGYTF
.	TRBV7-2	TRBD2	TRBJ2-7	TGTGCCAGCAGCCCCGGTAGCGGGAGTACCTACGAGCAGTACTTC	CASSPGSGSTYEQYF
.	TRBV9	.	TRBJ2-5	TGTGCCAGCAGCGCACTCAGGGGAATACAAGAGACCCAGTACTTC	CASSALRGIQETQYF
.	TRBV28	.	TRBJ1-2	TGTGCCAGCAGCGAGCGGGGTAACTATGGCTACACCTTC	CASSERGNYGYTF
.	TRBV12-3/TRBV12-4	.	TRBJ2-2	TGTGCCAGCATACGAGACACCGGGGAGCTGTTTTTT	CASIRDTGELFF
.	TRBV7-9	TRBD1	TRBJ1-2	TGTGCCAGCAGCTTAGCATCAGGACAGGGGGCGAGCTACACCTTC	CASSLASGQGASYTF
.	TRBV27	TRBD2	TRBJ2-7	TGTGCCAGCAGTCCAACTAGCGGGGGCACCTACGAGCAGTACTTC	CASSPTSGGTYEQYF
.	TRBV27	TRBD2	TRBJ2-5	TGTGCCAGCAGTCCATTACTAGCGAACCCAAGGGAGACCCAGTACTTC	CASSPLLANPRETQYF
.	TRBV28	.	TRBJ2-6	TGTGCCAGCAGTTCGACATTCTCTGGGGCCAACGTCCTGACTTTC	CASSSTFSGANVLTF
.	TRBV7-9	.	TRBJ2-5	TGTGCCAGCAGCCGCTCCCCAGGGTACCAAGAGACCCAGTACTTC	CASSRSPGYQETQYF
.	TRBV6-2/TRBV6-3	TRBD2	TRBJ2-1	TGTGCCAGCAGTTGGTCATCGGGACTAGCGACCCCTGAGCAGTTCTTC	CASSWSSGLATPEQFF
few	TRBV19	TRBD1	TRBJ1-1	TGTGCCAGTTCCACGACAGGGGTGAACACTGAAGCTTTCTTT	CASSTTGVNTEAFF
.	TRBV3-1/TRBV3-2	TRBD1	TRBJ1-4	TGTGCCAGCAGCCAAAAGGGGGCGGAGTGGGATGAAAAACTGTTTTTT	CASSQKGAEWDEKLFF
once	TRBV6-6	.	TRBJ2-7	TGTGCCAGCAGTGCTGATGACACGACCTACGAGCAGTACTTC	CASSADDTTYEQYF
.	TRBV11-2	.	TRBJ1-2	TGTGCCAGCAGCATACGACAGGTCGGCTACACCTTC	CASSIRQVGYTF
.	TRBV7-3	.	TRBJ2-3	TGTGCCAGCAGCTTGTCGTCTAGCACAGATACGCAGTATTTT	CASSLSSSTDTQYF
.	TRBV4-2	.	TRBJ2-3	TGTGCCAGCAGCCAAGATCTCGCAGATACGCAGTATTTT	CASSQDLADTQYF
once	TRBV11-2	TRBD1	TRBJ1-4	TGTGCCAGCAGCCTCACAGGGGTGACTAATGAAAAACTGTTTTTT	CASSLTGVTNEKLFF
.	TRBV28	.	TRBJ2-7	TGTGCCAGCAGTCAACTACGGGAGCAGTACTTC	CASSQLREQYF
.	TRBV5-1	TRBD2	TRBJ2-3	TGCGCCAGCAGCTTAAATAGCGGGTCAGATACGCAGTATTTT	CASSLNSGSDTQYF
.	TRBV6-6	TRBD2	TRBJ2-7	TGTGCCAGCAGAGGTGGACTAGCGGGAAACGAGCAGTACTTC	CASRGGLAGNEQYF
.	TRBV5-1	TRBD1	TRBJ2-7	TGCGCCAGCAGCTTGGGGGGGACAGGAGTCTACGAGCAGTACTTC	CASSLGGTGVYEQYF
.	TRBV5-8	TRBD1	TRBJ1-6	TGTGCCAGCAGCGTCGGACAGGCGGATTCACCCCTCCACTTT	CASSVGQADSPLHF
.	TRBV4-2	.	TRBJ1-1	TGTGCCAGCAGCCAACAAGAGCGAAGCATGAACACTGAAGCTTTCTTT	CASSQQERSMNTEAFF
.	TRBV12-5	.	TRBJ1-2	TGTGCTAGTGGTTTGGTTGCCGGGGGTACGTCGAACTATGGCTACACCTTC	CASGLVAGGTSNYGYTF
.	TRBV19	.	TRBJ1-5	TGTGCCAGTAGAGGGGGGGGGAAACCCAATCAGCCCCAGCATTTT	CASRGGGKPNQPQHF
.	TRBV30	TRBD1	TRBJ2-7	TGTGCCTGGAATGGTATAGGACAGGGGTACGAGCAGTACTTC	CAWNGIGQGYEQYF
.	TRBV5-1	TRBD1	TRBJ2-7	TGCGCCAGCAGCAGGGACAGTCGCCCCCTCTACGAGCAGTACTTC	CASSRDSRPLYEQYF
.	TRBV6-5	TRBD2	TRBJ2-1	TGTGCCAGCACTCGACTAGCGGGGGGGCCCAATGAGCAGTTCTTC	CASTRLAGGPNEQFF
.	TRBV7-2	TRBD2	TRBJ2-3	TGTGCCAGCAGCTCGACCTATGGACTAGCTGATACGCAGTATTTT	CASSSTYGLADTQYF
.	TRBV6-5	.	TRBJ2-3	TGTGCCAGCAGCTTTCAGGTGGGCGATACGCAGTATTTT	CASSFQVGDTQYF
.	TRBV18	.	TRBJ2-4	TGTGCCAGCTCACCAGTCGGAGGGGAGAACATTCAGTACTTC	CASSPVGGENIQYF
.	TRBV11-2	TRBD1	TRBJ2-7	TGTGCCAGCAGCTTTGACAGGGGGCGCGGGAACGAGCAGTACTTC	CASSFDRGRGNEQYF
few	TRBV2	.	TRBJ2-2	TGTGCCAGGCAGATATCTAGCGTGAACACCGGGGAGCTGTTTTTT	CARQISSVNTGELFF
.	TRBV7-7	TRBD2	TRBJ2-3	TGTGCCAGCAGCGTGGGACTAGCGGGGGGAGGAGATACGCAGTATTTT	CASSVGLAGGGDTQYF
once	TRBV9	TRBD1	TRBJ2-5	TGTGCCAGCAGCGTAGGGGTAGTGGGACAGGGGGTCGGGGAGACCCAGTACTTC	CASSVGVVGQGVGETQYF
.	TRBV5-4	TRBD1	TRBJ2-3	TGTGCCAGCAGCTCGGGACAGCGCACAGATACGCAGTATTTT	CASSSGQRTDTQYF